This TCR beta chain was obtained from a study of response to subunit inactivated influenza vaccine. TCRdb ran MiXCR on the RT-PCR reads and lists one entry per CDR3 protein. This sample carries 170,000 or so distinct CDR3 sequences, over 8.5% of them seen once, and the ten largest clones take roughly a third. The study, taken as a whole, reports: Authors suggested few new T cells are recruited by each seasonal influenza vaccination.

Regarding this clonotype: Its target is not known.

This CDR3 has 16 residues. Germline CDR1 reads LGHDT; CDR2 reads YNNKEL (reference sequence). J was trimmed by 4 bases and V by 4 bases; bases with no gene match: 11. The clonotype was recovered from a man in his fifties or sixties who received an inactivated influenza vaccine. The material was CD8+ T cells sorted from PBMCs, obtained less than 30 months after vaccination. The chain employs TRBV3-1 and TRBJ2-7; 9 positions agree with TRBD1. DNA for the CDR3: TGTGCCAGCAGCCTGAGAACCGGGACAGGGTTTTACGAGCAGTACTTC. Translation: CASSLRTGTGFYEQYF.